The rows below give T cell receptor beta chains drawn from one sample of a study of long-term antiretroviral therapy in people with HIV. Sequenced by immunoSEQ multiplex PCR; TCRdb stores in-frame clones only, minus some. This sample has around 26,000 clones; around 87% occur once, and the top ten carry approximately 4.6%. The sequencing here drew on unsorted PBMCs, taken just over 2.6 years after starting antiretroviral therapy. These receptors came from a man aged 35-49 years with HIV. Each CDR3 is given with its conserved first and last residue. The order of the fields is D gene, J gene, V gene, clone size, CDR3 length, CDR3 protein, CDR3 DNA. The D gene is left open where the match is weak. Where a row states a size, it is once, few, many or the class of an expanded clone; other rows omit it.

d_gene: .
j_gene: TRBJ2-7
v_gene: TRBV27
abundance: .
len: 16
CDR3aa: CASRQGTSRVMAEQYF
CDR3nt: TGTGCCAGCAGACAGGGGACTTCCCGGGTTATGGCCGAGCAGTACTTC

d_gene: TRBD1
j_gene: TRBJ1-1
v_gene: TRBV7-9
abundance: .
len: 15
CDR3aa: CASSHGQGEKTEAFF
CDR3nt: TGTGCCAGCAGCCACGGACAGGGAGAGAAGACTGAAGCTTTCTTT

d_gene: .
j_gene: TRBJ1-1
v_gene: TRBV7-9
abundance: .
len: 16
CDR3aa: CASSPKTVYQNTEAFF
CDR3nt: TGTGCCAGCAGCCCAAAGACAGTATACCAGAACACTGAAGCTTTCTTT

d_gene: TRBD1
j_gene: TRBJ1-1
v_gene: TRBV28
abundance: .
len: 11
CDR3aa: CASRVQGEAFF
CDR3nt: TGTGCCAGCAGAGTACAGGGGGAAGCTTTCTTT

d_gene: .
j_gene: TRBJ2-6
v_gene: TRBV11-2
abundance: .
len: 14
CDR3aa: CASSLNSGANVLTF
CDR3nt: TGTGCCAGCAGCTTAAACTCTGGGGCCAACGTCCTGACTTTC

d_gene: TRBD2
j_gene: TRBJ2-7
v_gene: TRBV27
abundance: .
len: 14
CDR3aa: CASRGGGEVYEQYF
CDR3nt: TGTGCCAGCAGGGGGGGAGGGGAGGTCTACGAGCAGTACTTC

d_gene: TRBD2
j_gene: TRBJ2-2
v_gene: TRBV7-2
abundance: .
len: 15
CDR3aa: CATKTSGANTGELFF
CDR3nt: TGTGCCACCAAAACTAGCGGGGCGAACACCGGGGAGCTGTTTTTT

d_gene: TRBD2
j_gene: TRBJ2-3
v_gene: TRBV9
abundance: .
len: 16
CDR3aa: CASSVARTSGGGTQYF
CDR3nt: TGTGCCAGCAGCGTAGCTCGGACTAGCGGGGGCGGAACGCAGTATTTT

d_gene: .
j_gene: TRBJ2-3
v_gene: TRBV4-2
abundance: .
len: 16
CDR3aa: CASSQLNAGITDTQYF
CDR3nt: TGTGCCAGCAGCCAACTCAACGCGGGGATCACAGATACGCAGTATTTT

d_gene: .
j_gene: TRBJ2-5
v_gene: TRBV5-1
abundance: .
len: 14
CDR3aa: CASSFDSFQETQYF
CDR3nt: TGCGCCAGCAGCTTCGACAGCTTCCAAGAGACCCAGTACTTC

d_gene: .
j_gene: TRBJ2-2
v_gene: TRBV9
abundance: .
len: 17
CDR3aa: CASSLRAGTLNTGELFF
CDR3nt: TGTGCCAGCAGCCTGCGCGCCGGGACACTCAACACCGGGGAGCTGTTTTTT

d_gene: .
j_gene: TRBJ1-4
v_gene: TRBV4-3
abundance: .
len: 17
CDR3aa: CASSQDNKGRVGEKLFF
CDR3nt: TGCGCCAGCAGCCAAGATAATAAAGGCAGGGTCGGGGAAAAACTGTTTTTT

d_gene: TRBD2
j_gene: TRBJ2-3
v_gene: TRBV5-4
abundance: .
len: 15
CDR3aa: CASSLYGLAGDTQYF
CDR3nt: TGTGCCAGCAGCTTATACGGACTAGCCGGCGATACGCAGTATTTT

d_gene: .
j_gene: TRBJ2-7
v_gene: TRBV30
abundance: .
len: 12
CDR3aa: CAWSVGHYEQYF
CDR3nt: TGTGCCTGGAGTGTAGGGCACTACGAGCAGTACTTC

d_gene: TRBD1
j_gene: TRBJ2-7
v_gene: TRBV6-5
abundance: .
len: 16
CDR3aa: CASSYSGTGSSYEQYF
CDR3nt: TGTGCCAGCAGTTATTCCGGGACAGGAAGCTCCTACGAGCAGTACTTC

d_gene: .
j_gene: TRBJ1-4
v_gene: TRBV15
abundance: .
len: 17
CDR3aa: CATSRDTRGATNEKLFF
CDR3nt: TGTGCCACCAGCAGAGACACAAGAGGGGCAACTAATGAAAAACTGTTTTTT

d_gene: .
j_gene: TRBJ1-2
v_gene: TRBV29-1
abundance: .
len: 13
CDR3aa: CSVGVGGSYGYTF
CDR3nt: TGCAGCGTGGGCGTGGGGGGTAGCTATGGCTACACCTTC

d_gene: TRBD2
j_gene: TRBJ2-5
v_gene: TRBV30
abundance: .
len: 15
CDR3aa: CAWSPSERGFGTQYF
CDR3nt: TGTGCCTGGAGCCCCTCAGAGCGGGGGTTCGGGACCCAGTACTTC

d_gene: TRBD1
j_gene: TRBJ2-7
v_gene: TRBV6-5
abundance: .
len: 14
CDR3aa: CASRTGEDSYEQYF
CDR3nt: TGTGCCAGCAGGACAGGGGAGGACTCCTACGAGCAGTACTTC

d_gene: TRBD2
j_gene: TRBJ2-1
v_gene: TRBV7-2
abundance: .
len: 17
CDR3aa: CASSLVPAGGSYNEQFF
CDR3nt: TGTGCCAGCAGCTTGGTCCCAGCGGGGGGCTCCTACAATGAGCAGTTCTTC

d_gene: .
j_gene: TRBJ1-2
v_gene: TRBV19
abundance: .
len: 13
CDR3aa: CASSIGAPYGYTF
CDR3nt: TGTGCCAGTAGTATTGGGGCACCCTATGGCTACACCTTC

d_gene: .
j_gene: TRBJ1-1
v_gene: TRBV10-3
abundance: .
len: 12
CDR3aa: CAIAETNTEAFF
CDR3nt: TGTGCCATCGCGGAAACAAACACTGAAGCTTTCTTT

d_gene: TRBD2
j_gene: TRBJ2-2
v_gene: TRBV7-2
abundance: once
len: 13
CDR3aa: CASGTRSTGELFF
CDR3nt: TGTGCCAGCGGGACTAGGAGCACCGGGGAGCTGTTTTTT

d_gene: .
j_gene: TRBJ1-2
v_gene: TRBV7-9
abundance: .
len: 16
CDR3aa: CASSLEGAGGGYGYTF
CDR3nt: TGTGCCAGCAGCTTAGAAGGTGCGGGGGGCGGCTATGGCTACACCTTC

d_gene: TRBD1
j_gene: TRBJ2-5
v_gene: TRBV11-2
abundance: .
len: 13
CDR3aa: CASSRGQGETQYF
CDR3nt: TGTGCCAGCAGCCGAGGACAGGGGGAGACCCAGTACTTC

d_gene: .
j_gene: TRBJ1-5
v_gene: TRBV9
abundance: .
len: 15
CDR3aa: CASSVEGLGNQPQHF
CDR3nt: TGTGCCAGCAGCGTAGAGGGGTTGGGCAATCAGCCCCAGCATTTT

d_gene: .
j_gene: TRBJ2-7
v_gene: TRBV6-5
abundance: few
len: 14
CDR3aa: CASRGEWTTYEQYF
CDR3nt: TGTGCCAGCAGGGGGGAGTGGACAACCTACGAGCAGTACTTC

d_gene: TRBD1
j_gene: TRBJ1-1
v_gene: TRBV2
abundance: .
len: 13
CDR3aa: CASTAGGDWEAFF
CDR3nt: TGTGCCAGCACTGCAGGGGGTGATTGGGAAGCTTTCTTT

d_gene: TRBD1
j_gene: TRBJ1-5
v_gene: TRBV5-6
abundance: .
len: 16
CDR3aa: CASSSIGDSGNQPQHF
CDR3nt: TGTGCCAGCAGCTCAATCGGGGACAGTGGCAATCAGCCCCAGCATTTT

d_gene: .
j_gene: TRBJ2-7
v_gene: TRBV4-2
abundance: .
len: 13
CDR3aa: CASSQAGVYEQYF
CDR3nt: TGTGCCAGCAGCCAAGCAGGGGTCTACGAGCAGTACTTC

d_gene: .
j_gene: TRBJ1-5
v_gene: TRBV19
abundance: .
len: 15
CDR3aa: CASSISGISNQPQHF
CDR3nt: TGTGCCAGTAGTATTTCAGGGATAAGCAATCAGCCCCAGCATTTT

d_gene: TRBD1
j_gene: TRBJ1-2
v_gene: TRBV9
abundance: .
len: 16
CDR3aa: CASSVDRDRGIYGYTF
CDR3nt: TGTGCCAGCAGCGTCGACAGGGACAGGGGGATCTATGGCTACACCTTC

d_gene: TRBD1
j_gene: TRBJ1-3
v_gene: TRBV2
abundance: .
len: 16
CDR3aa: CASRVDRAVSGNTIYF
CDR3nt: TGTGCCAGCAGGGTTGACAGGGCGGTCTCTGGAAACACCATATATTTT

d_gene: TRBD2
j_gene: TRBJ2-7
v_gene: TRBV6-5
abundance: .
len: 15
CDR3aa: CASSYSPGGGDEQYF
CDR3nt: TGTGCCAGCAGTTACTCACCGGGGGGGGGCGACGAGCAGTACTTC

d_gene: .
j_gene: TRBJ1-4
v_gene: TRBV28
abundance: .
len: 14
CDR3aa: CASSAGTSNEKLFF
CDR3nt: TGTGCCAGCAGTGCGGGCACATCTAATGAAAAACTGTTTTTT

d_gene: .
j_gene: TRBJ1-1
v_gene: TRBV29-1
abundance: .
len: 16
CDR3aa: CSVVRGQLSTATEAFF
CDR3nt: TGCAGCGTTGTACGGGGTCAACTAAGTACGGCCACTGAAGCTTTCTTT

d_gene: TRBD2
j_gene: TRBJ2-3
v_gene: TRBV6-5
abundance: .
len: 16
CDR3aa: CASSYGLAPGTDTQYF
CDR3nt: TGTGCCAGCAGTTACGGACTAGCACCTGGCACAGATACGCAGTATTTT

d_gene: TRBD2
j_gene: TRBJ2-5
v_gene: TRBV7-6
abundance: .
len: 16
CDR3aa: CASSYRLAGWGETQYF
CDR3nt: TGTGCCAGCAGCTACCGACTAGCGGGATGGGGAGAGACCCAGTACTTC

d_gene: .
j_gene: TRBJ1-2
v_gene: TRBV7-9
abundance: once
len: 14
CDR3aa: CASSPVEGAYGYTF
CDR3nt: TGTGCCAGCAGCCCCGTCGAGGGCGCCTATGGCTACACCTTC

d_gene: .
j_gene: TRBJ1-1
v_gene: TRBV5-5
abundance: .
len: 14
CDR3aa: CASSWVVANTEAFF
CDR3nt: TGTGCCAGCAGCTGGGTGGTAGCGAACACTGAAGCTTTCTTT

d_gene: TRBD2
j_gene: TRBJ2-1
v_gene: TRBV10-3
abundance: .
len: 18
CDR3aa: CAISPGLAGKGAYNEQFF
CDR3nt: TGTGCCATCAGCCCGGGACTAGCGGGAAAAGGAGCCTACAATGAGCAGTTCTTC

d_gene: .
j_gene: TRBJ1-2
v_gene: TRBV4-3
abundance: once
len: 12
CDR3aa: CASSQGTAGYTF
CDR3nt: TGCGCCAGCAGCCAAGGGACAGCTGGCTACACCTTC

d_gene: TRBD2
j_gene: TRBJ2-3
v_gene: TRBV9
abundance: medium-sized
len: 14
CDR3aa: CASSYSGGVDTQYF
CDR3nt: TGTGCCAGCAGCTATAGCGGGGGGGTTGATACGCAGTATTTT

d_gene: TRBD1
j_gene: TRBJ2-1
v_gene: TRBV7-2
abundance: .
len: 17
CDR3aa: CASSPPGQVSSYNEQFF
CDR3nt: TGTGCCAGCAGCCCTCCTGGACAGGTAAGCTCCTACAATGAGCAGTTCTTC

d_gene: .
j_gene: TRBJ2-6
v_gene: TRBV28
abundance: .
len: 13
CDR3aa: CASSTSWANVLTF
CDR3nt: TGTGCCAGCAGTACCTCCTGGGCCAACGTCCTGACTTTC

d_gene: TRBD2
j_gene: TRBJ2-5
v_gene: TRBV28
abundance: once
len: 17
CDR3aa: CASSSGTSGRRGETQYF
CDR3nt: TGTGCCAGCAGTTCCGGGACTAGCGGGAGGAGAGGGGAGACCCAGTACTTC

d_gene: .
j_gene: TRBJ2-3
v_gene: TRBV10-3
abundance: .
len: 17
CDR3aa: CAISEAGRQPSTDTQYF
CDR3nt: TGTGCCATCAGTGAGGCGGGACGGCAGCCTAGCACAGATACGCAGTATTTT

d_gene: .
j_gene: TRBJ1-2
v_gene: TRBV29-1
abundance: .
len: 15
CDR3aa: CSVDFYGLANYGYTF
CDR3nt: TGCAGCGTTGATTTTTACGGACTAGCTAACTATGGCTACACCTTC

d_gene: .
j_gene: TRBJ1-5
v_gene: TRBV7-2
abundance: .
len: 15
CDR3aa: CASSPRGYSNQPQHF
CDR3nt: TGTGCCAGCAGCCCCAGGGGTTATAGCAATCAGCCCCAGCATTTT

d_gene: TRBD1
j_gene: TRBJ1-1
v_gene: TRBV4-2
abundance: medium-sized
len: 14
CDR3aa: CASSQWTGGTEAFF
CDR3nt: TGTGCCAGCAGCCAATGGACAGGGGGCACTGAAGCTTTCTTT

d_gene: .
j_gene: TRBJ1-1
v_gene: TRBV4-3
abundance: .
len: 14
CDR3aa: CASSQDIRATEAFF
CDR3nt: TGCGCCAGCAGCCAAGATATACGGGCCACTGAAGCTTTCTTT

d_gene: .
j_gene: TRBJ2-3
v_gene: TRBV7-3
abundance: once
len: 15
CDR3aa: CASSYTGSHTDTQYF
CDR3nt: TGTGCCAGCAGCTACACAGGATCCCACACAGATACGCAGTATTTT

d_gene: .
j_gene: TRBJ2-3
v_gene: TRBV7-2
abundance: .
len: 17
CDR3aa: CASSPVAGAGLTDTQYF
CDR3nt: TGTGCCAGCAGCCCAGTCGCGGGGGCCGGATTAACAGATACGCAGTATTTT

d_gene: .
j_gene: TRBJ2-2
v_gene: TRBV7-9
abundance: .
len: 14
CDR3aa: CASSILRGTGELFF
CDR3nt: TGTGCCAGCAGCATACTAAGGGGCACCGGGGAGCTGTTTTTT

d_gene: .
j_gene: TRBJ1-2
v_gene: TRBV13
abundance: .
len: 16
CDR3aa: CASSLGTFKGGDGYTF
CDR3nt: TGTGCCAGCAGCTTAGGTACCTTCAAGGGAGGTGATGGCTACACCTTC

d_gene: TRBD1
j_gene: TRBJ1-2
v_gene: TRBV10-3
abundance: .
len: 14
CDR3aa: CAIRGGQENYGYTF
CDR3nt: TGTGCCATCAGGGGGGGACAGGAAAACTATGGCTACACCTTC

d_gene: TRBD1
j_gene: TRBJ1-1
v_gene: TRBV5-4
abundance: few
len: 14
CDR3aa: CASSVRQGGTEAFF
CDR3nt: TGTGCCAGCAGCGTCAGACAGGGAGGGACTGAAGCTTTCTTT

d_gene: TRBD1
j_gene: TRBJ2-7
v_gene: TRBV2
abundance: medium-sized
len: 15
CDR3aa: CASSPDTGARYEQYF
CDR3nt: TGTGCCAGCAGTCCGGATACAGGGGCCCGCTACGAGCAGTACTTC

d_gene: TRBD1
j_gene: TRBJ2-3
v_gene: TRBV6-4
abundance: .
len: 13
CDR3aa: CASKGQGSDTQYF
CDR3nt: TGTGCCAGCAAGGGACAGGGTTCAGATACGCAGTATTTT